This record concerns one T cell receptor beta chain sequence. Its specificity is unknown. This entry comes from a study of cytomegalovirus exposure and HLA in healthy donors. Whole-study context: Unique TCRs numbering some 80 million, obtained from HLA-typed donors, made up an early data release. Overall study results and limits: Cytomegalovirus association was listed for about 180 TCR beta chains. Follow-up analysis later connected one missense variant in DCLRE1C with trimming of TCR beta V- and J-genes. Excluded: some indistinguishable V segments such as TRBV6-2 and TRBV6-3.

Researchers ran the PCR with 60 Vbeta and 13 Jbeta primers. Clones were sequenced by immunoSEQ multiplex PCR, and TCRdb holds only the in-frame ones, with some missing. In the table there are approximately 180,000 clones, 65% to 85% of which are singletons. The CDR3 runs to 19 residues. V lost 4 bases, J lost 3 bases, and 12 bases stayed unmatched. Germline CDR1 SGHTA, CDR2 FQGTGA. The V and J genes are TRBV7-3 and TRBJ2-1; the match to TRBD2 covers 13 bases. The sequenced sample consisted of PBMCs. This clonotype originated in a man aged 18-30 years in good health and CMV-seronegative. The CDR3 DNA reads as TGTGCCAGCAGCTCCCCGGGACTAGCGGGAAACGGGGTCTACAATGAGCAGTTCTTC. It translates to CASSSPGLAGNGVYNEQFF.